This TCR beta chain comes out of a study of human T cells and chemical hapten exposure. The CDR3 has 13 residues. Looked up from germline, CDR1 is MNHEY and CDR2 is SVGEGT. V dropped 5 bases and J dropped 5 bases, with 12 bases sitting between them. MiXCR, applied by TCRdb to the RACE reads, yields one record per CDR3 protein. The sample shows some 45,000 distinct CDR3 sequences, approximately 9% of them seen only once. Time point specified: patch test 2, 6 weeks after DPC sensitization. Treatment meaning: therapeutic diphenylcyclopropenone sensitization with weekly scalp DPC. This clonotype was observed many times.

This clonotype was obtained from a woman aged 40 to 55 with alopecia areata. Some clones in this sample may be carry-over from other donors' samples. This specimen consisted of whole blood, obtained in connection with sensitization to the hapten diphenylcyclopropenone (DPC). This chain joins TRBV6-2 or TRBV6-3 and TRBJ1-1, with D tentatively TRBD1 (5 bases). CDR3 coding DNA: TGTGCCAGCAGTCCTTCAGGGTGGACTGAAGCTTTCTTT. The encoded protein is CASSPSGWTEAFF.